What follows are 3 T cell receptor beta chains derived from one specimen sequenced in a study of T cells in Graves' hyperthyroidism and ophthalmopathy (dated by TCRdb to between 2018 and 2021). Library generation was performed with multiplex PCR. Sequencing took place on an Illumina HiSeq 2000. TCR beta CDR3 regions were amplified from RNA transcripts. For the first round of RT-PCR on the TCR CDR3, the HTBI primer set was used together with the Qiagen OneStep RT-PCR kit. TCRdb redid the processing of the public reads, applying fastp at Q25 and MiXCR, and retained in-frame beta chains. Rows merge per CDR3 protein into single entries with the most common DNA and genes. The sample table records 350,000 to 400,000 distinct CDR3 sequences; 19% of these occur just once. The top ten clonotypes cover about 4% of the sample. Sequenced: blood. These receptors were obtained from a woman younger than 30 with Graves' hyperthyroidism.

A few counts support this clonotype. The genes are TRBV11-3 and TRBJ2-6; D gene uncertain. V lost 1 base, J lost 2 bases, and 6 bases lay in between. Germline CDR1 and CDR2: SGHNT and YENEEA. The CDR3 extends over 15 amino acids. CDR3 nucleotide sequence: TGTGCCAGCAGCTTAGGGACGACTGGGGCCAACGTCCTGACTTTC. Protein product: CASSLGTTGANVLTF. The full variable domain, rest sourced from reference TRBV11-3 and TRBJ2-6, is EAGVVQSPRYKIIEKKQPVAFWCNPISGHNTLYWYLQNLGQGPELLIRYENEEAVDDSQLPKDRFSAERLKGVDSTLKIQPAELGDSAVYLCASSLGTTGANVLTFGAGSRLTVL.

This clonotype was picked up many times. The chain recombines TRBV12-3 or TRBV12-4 with TRBJ1-1, with D uncertain. The CDR3 sequence is 14 residues long. V was pared by 4 bases and J by 8 bases, with 17 bases between. The CDR3 DNA reads TGTGCCAGCAGTTGGCGGCGACCAGGTGTCGAAGCTTTCTTT. Amino acid sequence: CASSWRRPGVEAFF.

This clonotype was detected only a few times. CDR3 DNA: TGCGCCAGCAGCTTGGAGGGCGGGACAGTAAGTTCACCCCTCCACTTT. As protein: CASSLEGGTVSSPLHF. The chain uses TRBV5-1 and TRBJ1-6, with 7 bases matching TRBD1. This CDR3 has 16 residues. Germline V gives CDR1 SGHRS, CDR2 YFSETQ. Trimming at V came to 0 bases and at J to 9 bases, leaving 9 bases not matched to a gene.